This is a list of T cell receptor beta chains from one sample in a study of blood T cells in healthy people across ages. Each CDR3 protein gets one entry after TCRdb re-called the 5' RACE reads with MiXCR. Among 800,000 to 1,300,000 distinct CDR3 sequences listed, about 23% were seen once. This sample was shared with a second study, whose subject was T cells of mothers and their children.

The sequencing input was blood. Receptors originate from a girl aged 2-10 years in good health. The CDR3 runs from the conserved cysteine through the conserved F or W. The order of the fields is J gene, clone size, D gene, V gene, CDR3 protein, CDR3 DNA. A D gene is named only where the DNA matches it firmly. Size values are once, few and many counts, or a class for expanded clones, and some rows have none.

J: TRBJ2-3; size: NA; D: TRBD2; V: TRBV15; CDR3: CATSRQPGLGTDTQYF; DNA: TGTGCCACCAGCAGGCAACCGGGACTAGGAACAGATACGCAGTATTTT
J: TRBJ2-1; size: few; D: NA; V: TRBV9; CDR3: CASSVSPLLGSRNEQFF; DNA: TGTGCCAGCAGCGTTTCCCCTTTGCTCGGGAGTAGGAATGAGCAGTTCTTC
J: TRBJ1-2; size: NA; D: TRBD1; V: TRBV6-5; CDR3: CASSHIEQGRNYGYTF; DNA: TGTGCCAGCAGTCACATCGAACAGGGGAGAAACTATGGCTACACCTTC
J: TRBJ2-4; size: NA; D: TRBD1; V: TRBV6-5; CDR3: CASSSIVGGQGYNIQYF; DNA: TGTGCCAGCAGTTCTATTGTGGGGGGACAGGGATACAACATTCAGTACTTC
J: TRBJ2-1; size: NA; D: NA; V: TRBV11-2; CDR3: CASSPITGKNEQFF; DNA: TGTGCCAGCAGCCCGATAACAGGAAAAAATGAGCAGTTCTTC
J: TRBJ2-1; size: few; D: NA; V: TRBV29-1; CDR3: CSVPSYSYNEQFF; DNA: TGCAGCGTACCGTCGTACTCCTACAATGAGCAGTTCTTC
J: TRBJ2-5; size: once; D: TRBD2; V: TRBV11-3; CDR3: CASSLGRTSGDQETQYF; DNA: TGTGCCAGCAGCTTAGGACGGACTAGCGGGGACCAAGAGACCCAGTACTTC
J: TRBJ2-5; size: NA; D: NA; V: TRBV15; CDR3: CATSLRGLETQYF; DNA: TGTGCCACCAGCTTAAGGGGATTAGAGACCCAGTACTTC
J: TRBJ2-7; size: few; D: TRBD2; V: TRBV12-3/TRBV12-4; CDR3: CASRSGLAGVGGEQYF; DNA: TGTGCCAGCAGATCGGGACTAGCGGGAGTCGGGGGCGAGCAGTACTTC
J: TRBJ2-1; size: NA; D: NA; V: TRBV25-1; CDR3: CASSDPQRTENLYNEQFF; DNA: TGTGCCAGCAGTGACCCACAAAGGACTGAAAATCTCTACAATGAGCAGTTCTTC
J: TRBJ2-1; size: NA; D: NA; V: TRBV4-1; CDR3: CASSHEGYNEQFF; DNA: TGCGCCAGCAGCCATGAGGGTTACAATGAGCAGTTCTTC
J: TRBJ2-1; size: once; D: TRBD1; V: TRBV12-3/TRBV12-4; CDR3: CASSTASGTGVYNEQFF; DNA: TGTGCCAGCAGTACAGCTTCCGGGACAGGGGTCTACAATGAGCAGTTCTTC
J: TRBJ1-1; size: few; D: NA; V: TRBV27; CDR3: CASSEYRVGTGAFF; DNA: TGTGCCAGCAGTGAATACAGGGTTGGCACTGGAGCTTTCTTT
J: TRBJ1-1; size: NA; D: NA; V: TRBV6-5; CDR3: CATGTGDTEAFF; DNA: TGTGCCACCGGAACCGGGGACACTGAAGCTTTCTTT
J: TRBJ2-5; size: few; D: NA; V: TRBV14; CDR3: CASSQRFAGEETQYF; DNA: TGTGCCAGCAGCCAACGGTTCGCAGGCGAGGAGACCCAGTACTTC
J: TRBJ1-2; size: few; D: NA; V: TRBV27; CDR3: CASSLSNPSNYGYTF; DNA: TGTGCCAGCAGTTTATCGAATCCCTCAAACTATGGCTACACCTTC
J: TRBJ2-3; size: NA; D: NA; V: TRBV13; CDR3: CASSPLEEITDTQYF; DNA: TGTGCCAGCAGCCCGCTAGAAGAGATAACAGATACGCAGTATTTT
J: TRBJ2-2; size: NA; D: TRBD2; V: TRBV9; CDR3: CASSAGLGGELFF; DNA: TGTGCCAGCAGCGCTGGACTAGGAGGGGAGCTGTTTTTT
J: TRBJ2-2; size: NA; D: NA; V: TRBV2; CDR3: CASSASGGELFF; DNA: TGTGCCAGCAGCGCTTCAGGCGGGGAGCTGTTTTTT
J: TRBJ2-3; size: NA; D: NA; V: TRBV6-6; CDR3: CASRLWPARGDTQYF; DNA: TGTGCCAGCAGACTCTGGCCCGCCCGGGGGGATACGCAGTATTTT
J: TRBJ2-7; size: NA; D: TRBD2; V: TRBV5-5; CDR3: CASSLVPSGAVYEQYF; DNA: TGTGCCAGCAGCTTGGTACCTAGCGGGGCCGTCTACGAGCAGTACTTC
J: TRBJ2-7; size: NA; D: TRBD1; V: TRBV28; CDR3: CASSLLGGGTGGYSYEQYF; DNA: TGTGCCAGCAGTTTATTAGGAGGAGGGACAGGGGGCTATTCCTACGAGCAGTACTTC
J: TRBJ1-1; size: NA; D: TRBD1; V: TRBV2; CDR3: CASSEGGEGAFTEAFF; DNA: TGTGCCAGCAGTGAAGGGGGTGAGGGGGCGTTCACTGAAGCTTTCTTT
J: TRBJ2-5; size: many; D: TRBD2; V: TRBV29-1; CDR3: CSVDIAGVGETQYF; DNA: TGCAGCGTTGATATAGCGGGAGTGGGGGAGACCCAGTACTTC
J: TRBJ2-1; size: few; D: NA; V: TRBV5-1; CDR3: CASSLERGLILSSYNEQFF; DNA: TGCGCCAGCAGCTTGGAGAGAGGTCTAATATTAAGCTCCTACAATGAGCAGTTCTTC
J: TRBJ1-1; size: NA; D: NA; V: TRBV12-3/TRBV12-4; CDR3: CASTMRTEAFF; DNA: TGTGCCAGCACAATGCGGACTGAAGCTTTCTTT
J: TRBJ2-7; size: NA; D: NA; V: TRBV7-2; CDR3: CASSLSTFTRDEQYF; DNA: TGTGCCAGCAGCTTATCGACCTTTACGAGGGACGAGCAGTACTTC
J: TRBJ2-1; size: NA; D: TRBD2; V: TRBV29-1; CDR3: CSVELWERGGTNEQFF; DNA: TGCAGCGTTGAACTTTGGGAGCGGGGGGGGACCAATGAGCAGTTCTTC
J: TRBJ1-5; size: NA; D: NA; V: TRBV20-1; CDR3: CSARDVSRSNQPQHF; DNA: TGCAGTGCTAGAGATGTTTCAAGGAGCAATCAGCCCCAGCATTTT
J: TRBJ2-4; size: NA; D: NA; V: TRBV10-3; CDR3: CAISESVGLAKNIQYF; DNA: TGTGCCATCAGTGAGTCAGTCGGGTTAGCCAAAAACATTCAGTACTTC
J: TRBJ2-1; size: NA; D: TRBD2; V: TRBV14; CDR3: CASSQDLAGEYNEQFF; DNA: TGTGCCAGCAGCCAAGATCTAGCGGGAGAATACAATGAGCAGTTCTTC
J: TRBJ1-4; size: few; D: NA; V: TRBV20-1; CDR3: CSAGGPNEKLFF; DNA: TGCAGTGCTGGGGGTCCTAATGAAAAACTGTTTTTT
J: TRBJ2-3; size: few; D: TRBD1; V: TRBV7-7; CDR3: CASSPRPGQGPDTQYF; DNA: TGTGCTAGCAGCCCTCGACCGGGACAGGGACCAGATACGCAGTATTTT
J: TRBJ1-1; size: NA; D: NA; V: TRBV7-2; CDR3: CASRYMPGENTEAFF; DNA: TGTGCCAGCAGGTATATGCCCGGTGAGAACACTGAAGCTTTCTTT
J: TRBJ1-6; size: NA; D: TRBD1; V: TRBV10-3; CDR3: CAISEPLHQGAYSPLHF; DNA: TGTGCCATCAGTGAGCCCCTTCACCAGGGGGCTTATTCACCCCTCCACTTT
J: TRBJ1-5; size: few; D: NA; V: TRBV2; CDR3: CASSEGAQPQHF; DNA: TGTGCCAGCAGTGAAGGGGCGCAGCCCCAGCATTTT
J: TRBJ2-5; size: NA; D: TRBD2; V: TRBV7-9; CDR3: CASSLAVLAGVRGLVFF; DNA: TGTGCCAGCAGCTTAGCGGTGTTAGCGGGAGTACGGGGGCTTGTGTTCTTC
J: TRBJ2-7; size: NA; D: TRBD1; V: TRBV6-2/TRBV6-3; CDR3: CASEPETYRDRDLYEQYF; DNA: TGTGCCAGCGAACCCGAAACTTACCGGGACAGGGATCTCTACGAGCAGTACTTC
J: TRBJ1-2; size: NA; D: NA; V: TRBV4-1; CDR3: CASSQDWMEEVHYGCTF; DNA: TGCGCCAGCAGCCAAGATTGGATGGAAGAGGTACACTATGGCTGCACCTTC
J: TRBJ2-1; size: NA; D: NA; V: TRBV7-3; CDR3: CASSPAQSSYNEQFF; DNA: TGTGCCAGCAGCCCCGCGCAGAGCTCCTACAATGAGCAGTTCTTC
J: TRBJ2-7; size: few; D: TRBD1; V: TRBV7-6; CDR3: CASSLNRGEYEQYF; DNA: TGTGCCAGCAGCCTAAACAGGGGGGAGTACGAGCAGTACTTC
J: TRBJ2-5; size: NA; D: TRBD2; V: TRBV29-1; CDR3: CSVETERGRVQETQYF; DNA: TGCAGCGTTGAAACCGAGCGGGGAAGGGTCCAAGAGACCCAGTACTTC
J: TRBJ1-5; size: NA; D: TRBD1; V: TRBV6-5; CDR3: CASSSFTGGRNQPQHF; DNA: TGTGCCAGCAGTTCCTTCACAGGGGGTCGGAATCAGCCCCAGCATTTT
J: TRBJ2-5; size: NA; D: NA; V: TRBV27; CDR3: CASSFSQPREQYF; DNA: TGTGCCAGCAGTTTCTCCCAGCCCCGGGAGCAGTACTTC
J: TRBJ1-1; size: NA; D: NA; V: TRBV9; CDR3: CASSPRVGPGEAFF; DNA: TGTGCCAGCAGCCCCCGGGTCGGCCCTGGGGAAGCTTTCTTT
J: TRBJ2-4; size: few; D: TRBD2; V: TRBV20-1; CDR3: CSAASGVGKNIQYF; DNA: TGCAGTGCGGCTAGCGGTGTGGGCAAAAACATTCAGTACTTC
J: TRBJ1-2; size: few; D: NA; V: TRBV3-1; CDR3: CASSQPGTNLFGHTF; DNA: TGTGCCAGCAGCCAACCGGGAACAAACCTGTTTGGCCACACCTTC
J: TRBJ1-2; size: NA; D: NA; V: TRBV10-3; CDR3: CAITPDSHGYTF; DNA: TGTGCCATCACTCCGGACAGTCATGGCTACACCTTC
J: TRBJ1-2; size: few; D: TRBD1; V: TRBV27; CDR3: CASRHRGVGGYTF; DNA: TGTGCCAGCAGGCACAGGGGAGTAGGTGGCTACACCTTC
J: TRBJ2-1; size: NA; D: NA; V: TRBV7-9; CDR3: CASSDNGAYNEQFF; DNA: TGTGCCAGCAGCGACAACGGGGCCTACAATGAGCAGTTCTTC
J: TRBJ2-7; size: few; D: TRBD2; V: TRBV2; CDR3: CASSGPGLASPYEQYF; DNA: TGTGCCAGCAGTGGACCGGGACTAGCTTCTCCCTACGAGCAGTACTTC
J: TRBJ2-1; size: many; D: NA; V: TRBV18; CDR3: CASSPRLAEYEQFF; DNA: TGTGCCAGCTCACCACGGCTAGCAGAGTATGAGCAGTTCTTC